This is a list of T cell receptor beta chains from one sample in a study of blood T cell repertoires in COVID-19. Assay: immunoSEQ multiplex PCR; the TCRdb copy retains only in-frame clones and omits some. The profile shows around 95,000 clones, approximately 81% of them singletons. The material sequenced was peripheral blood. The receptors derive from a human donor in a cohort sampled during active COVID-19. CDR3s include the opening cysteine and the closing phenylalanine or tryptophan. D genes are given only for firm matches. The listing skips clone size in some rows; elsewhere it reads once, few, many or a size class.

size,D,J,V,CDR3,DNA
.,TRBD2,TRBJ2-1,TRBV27,CASSVRLAQTYNEQFF,TGTGCCAGCAGTGTAAGACTAGCGCAGACCTACAATGAGCAGTTCTTC
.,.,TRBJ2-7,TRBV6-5,CASSKPTVYEQYF,TGTGCCAGCAGTAAACCAACAGTGTACGAGCAGTACTTC
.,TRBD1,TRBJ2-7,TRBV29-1,CSVKRQGGFYEQYF,TGCAGCGTCAAACGACAGGGGGGTTTCTACGAGCAGTACTTC
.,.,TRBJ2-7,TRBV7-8,CASSPPRGLSSYEQYF,TGTGCCAGCAGCCCGCCGCGGGGGCTCAGCTCCTACGAGCAGTACTTC
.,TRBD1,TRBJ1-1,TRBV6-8,CASSGTGGPRLGTEAFF,TGTGCCAGCAGTGGGACAGGGGGCCCTAGGCTCGGCACTGAAGCTTTCTTT
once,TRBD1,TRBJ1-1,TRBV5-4,CASSLAGTGSTEAFF,TGTGCCAGCAGCTTGGCCGGGACAGGGAGCACTGAAGCTTTCTTT
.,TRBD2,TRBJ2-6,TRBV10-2,CASSQLAGVSGANVLTF,TGCGCCAGCAGTCAACTAGCGGGAGTGTCTGGGGCCAACGTCCTGACTTTC
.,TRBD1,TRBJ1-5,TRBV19,CASSPWGKDRGPQPQHF,TGTGCCAGTAGCCCATGGGGGAAAGACAGGGGGCCTCAGCCCCAGCATTTT
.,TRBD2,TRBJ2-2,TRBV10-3,CAISKGASGDLNTGELFF,TGTGCCATCAGTAAAGGGGCTAGCGGGGATTTGAACACCGGGGAGCTGTTTTTT
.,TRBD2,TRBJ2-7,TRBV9,CASSVGASGGTYEQYF,TGTGCCAGCAGCGTAGGCGCTAGCGGGGGTACCTACGAGCAGTACTTC
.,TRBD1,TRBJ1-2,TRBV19,CASSKAQGAQYHGYTF,TGTGCCAGTAGTAAGGCCCAGGGGGCGCAATATCATGGCTACACCTTC
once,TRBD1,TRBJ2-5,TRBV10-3,CAISEGDRAQETQYF,TGTGCCATCAGTGAGGGGGACAGAGCCCAAGAGACCCAGTACTTC
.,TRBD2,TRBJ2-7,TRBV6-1,CASSEGGKQYF,TGTGCCAGCAGTGAGGGGGGGAAGCAGTACTTC
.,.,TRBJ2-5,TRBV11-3,CASRSGQTGTQYF,TGTGCCAGCAGATCCGGACAGACAGGGACCCAGTACTTC
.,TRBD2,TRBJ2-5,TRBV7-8,CASSSALAGGQETQYF,TGTGCCAGCAGCTCTGCACTAGCGGGGGGGCAGGAGACCCAGTACTTC
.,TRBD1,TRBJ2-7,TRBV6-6,CASRRDRGPYEQYF,TGTGCCAGCAGACGGGACAGAGGCCCCTACGAGCAGTACTTC
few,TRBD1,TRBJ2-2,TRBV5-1,CASSLNPPTGTGELFF,TGCGCCAGCAGCTTAAATCCTCCGACAGGGACCGGGGAGCTGTTTTTT
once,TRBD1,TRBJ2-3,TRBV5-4,CASSLALGQVGDTQYF,TGTGCCAGCAGCTTGGCATTGGGACAGGTGGGAGATACGCAGTATTTT
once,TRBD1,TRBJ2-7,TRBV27,CASSFSTGADEQYF,TGTGCCAGCAGTTTCTCGACAGGGGCTGACGAGCAGTACTTC
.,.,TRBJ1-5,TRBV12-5,CASGGGVGQPQHF,TGTGCTAGTGGAGGGGGAGTCGGACAGCCCCAGCATTTT
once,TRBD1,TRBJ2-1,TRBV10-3,CAISRDRGRVDNEQFF,TGTGCCATCAGCCGGGACAGGGGGCGAGTGGACAATGAGCAGTTCTTC
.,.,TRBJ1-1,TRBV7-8,CASSGGNTEAFF,TGTGCCAGCTCGGGGGGGAACACTGAAGCTTTCTTT
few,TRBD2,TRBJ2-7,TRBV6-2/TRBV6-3,CASSPRTSGYYEQYF,TGTGCCAGCAGTCCCCGGACTAGCGGGTATTACGAGCAGTACTTC
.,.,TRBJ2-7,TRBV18,CASSVRGSYEQYF,TGTGCCAGCTCAGTCCGGGGATCCTACGAGCAGTACTTC